The clone carrying this T cell receptor (beta chain) was seen at least ten times. The antigen is not known. This record belongs to a study of glioma-infiltrating T cells. Deletions cut 4 bases from V and 3 bases from J, with 14 bases between. The CDR3 totals 15 residues. CDR1 SGHTS and CDR2 YDEGEE come from the germline V gene. Points from the study as a whole: Tissue and blood shared very few CDR3 sequences. Non-neoplastic patients had below-expected tissue-blood divergence, while all gliomas exceeded expectation.

Using RNA template, CDR3s of TCR alpha and beta were amplified with iRepertoire arm-PCR. One-step reverse transcription and amplification started from roughly 100-400 ng of tissue mRNA or PBMC total RNA. TCRdb re-called the multiplex PCR reads with MiXCR, one entry per CDR3 protein. This sample yields under 150,000 distinct CDR3 sequences, of which 24% are seen a single time; approximately 26% belongs to the top ten. Sequenced material: glioma tissue, nonneoplastic brain tissue, or PBMCs (not recorded which). The receptor comes from a human donor with low-grade glioma or glioblastoma, undergoing nonglioma brain surgery, or in good health (not recorded which). This rearrangement joins TRBV5-8 to TRBJ1-5; D might be TRBD1 (6 bases). CDR3 nucleotide sequence: TGTGCCAGCAGCGCCGGACAGAAAATCAATCAGCCCCAGCATTTT. Its translation is CASSAGQKINQPQHF.